Below, 6 T cell receptor beta chains from the same sample are listed, as sequenced in a study of T-cell reconstitution after alpha-beta-depleted transplantation in children. Preparation of the TCRbeta library used unique molecular identifiers. Using its own MiXCR run on the PCR reads, TCRdb lists one record per CDR3 protein. The sample has roughly 500,000 distinct CDR3 sequences, about 31% seen once; the top ten hold less than 2.5%. Sequenced here: PBMCs from the stem cell graft donor, sampled from the stem cell graft. These receptors all come from a human donor who donated a stem cell graft to a child with aplastic anemia.

V is TRBV2 and J is TRBJ1-1; TRBD1 might be the D (5 bases). The germline V gene encodes CDR1 SNHLY and CDR2 FYNNEI. The CDR3 sequence is 13 residues long. With 4 bases removed from V and 7 bases from J, the gap between germline ends came to 13 bases. CDR3 sequence (DNA): TGTGCCAGCAGTGTCCAGGGTCGTCTTGAAGCTTTCTTT. It translates to CASSVQGRLEAFF.

This clonotype was counted only a few times. The chain combines TRBV4-3 with TRBJ1-4; 7 bases are shared with TRBD1. This CDR3 is built from 20 residues. Germline CDR1 reads LGHNA; CDR2 reads YSLEER. Trimming at V came to 1 base and at J to 0 bases, leaving 14 bases not matched to a gene. The CDR3 here is CASSQGDGPGQRSTNEKLFF. The CDR3 DNA follows: TGCGCCAGCAGCCAAGGAGACGGTCCGGGACAGAGATCAACTAATGAAAAACTGTTTTTT.

The V gene is TRBV5-1, the J gene TRBJ2-3; the match to TRBD2 covers 8 bases. The CDR3 is made up of 17 amino acids. V was pared by 3 bases and J by 4 bases, with 13 bases of the junction left unmatched. From germline, CDR1 is SGHRS and CDR2 YFSETQ. Here the CDR3 reads CASSSAAGGPISDTQYF. Here the CDR3 DNA reads TGCGCCAGCAGCTCGGCGGCGGGAGGCCCTATTTCAGATACGCAGTATTTT.

This chain joins TRBV18 and TRBJ2-7, with D unresolved. The CDR3 sequence is 15 residues long. Germline V gives CDR1 KGHSH, CDR2 LQKENI. Trimming took 1 base from V and 5 from J, leaving 15 bases between them. This CDR3 is CASSPRSDQIDEQYF. CDR3 DNA: TGTGCCAGCTCACCACGATCCGACCAAATCGACGAGCAGTACTTC.

The V and J genes are TRBV10-3 and TRBJ1-2; 7 bases line up with TRBD1. V lost 5 bases and J lost 6; bases outside the gene matches: 6. The CDR3 runs to 13 residues. The germline CDR1 and CDR2 sequences are ENHRY and SYGVKD. In DNA, the CDR3 is TGTGCCATCAGTAGAGGACAGGTGGATGGCTACACCTTC. Translation gives CAISRGQVDGYTF.

The V and J genes are TRBV3-1 and TRBJ2-5; the D call may be TRBD1 or TRBD2 (5 bases each). Trimming shortened V by 8 bases and J by 5 bases, and 18 bases separated the two germline ends. This CDR3 has 14 amino acids. CDR1 is LGHDT and CDR2 is YNNKEL in the germline V gene (reference sequence). As DNA, the CDR3 is TGTGCCAGCGCAGAGAAGGGGAGATTGGAGACCCAGTACTTC. Protein sequence: CASAEKGRLETQYF.